The 16 T cell receptor beta chains below were found in one sample sequenced in a study of prognosis after radiotherapy for stage I lung cancer (TCRdb year 2021). The sequencer was an Illumina HiSeq 3000. Two rounds of multiplex PCR were used to amplify the TCR beta CDR3 region from genomic DNA. In the first PCR round, primers specific to each TRBV and TRBJ gene were used, and the primer sequences were filed in Chinese patent CN105087789A. The raw public reads went through TCRdb reprocessing: fastp at Q25, MiXCR clone calling, in-frame beta chains kept. A single entry per CDR3 protein holds the most common genes and DNA from its merged rows. The sample table records about 51,000 distinct CDR3 sequences; 30% to 35% of these occur just once. The ten top clones hold just under 9.5% of the sample. The specimen was PBMCs, collected before or after stereotactic body radiation therapy (not recorded which). These receptors all stem from a donor aged 50 or older with non-small cell lung cancer.

There are many counts of this clonotype. The rearrangement links TRBV15 to TRBJ2-5; either TRBD1 or TRBD2 may supply D (7 bases each). Germline V gene sequence: CDR1 LNHNV, CDR2 YYDKDF (reference sequence). The CDR3 is 15 residues long. V was shortened by 4 bases and J by 4 bases, with 16 bases between the two germline ends. CDR3 residues: CATSTGRGRGETQYF. The CDR3 nucleotides read TGTGCCACCAGCACTGGCAGGGGGAGGGGAGAGACCCAGTACTTC.

With regard to this clonotype: A clone one base away is much larger, so this may be a read error. The rearrangement links TRBV12-3 or TRBV12-4 to TRBJ2-3, with unresolved D. V was pared by 5 bases and J by 2 bases, with 17 bases between. The CDR3 is 16 residues long. CDR3 coding DNA: TGTGCCAGCAGTCTGGCCGTACGGATGGACACAGATACGCAGTATTTT. Its protein product is CASSLAVRMDTDTQYF.

In its sample, this clonotype was seen a few times. One end of the junction fails to match germline, which may point to a read error. The chain carries TRBV6-2 or TRBV6-3 and TRBJ2-7, with D possibly matching TRBD2 (5 bases). The CDR3 length is 12 residues. Germline-derived CDR1 and CDR2 are MNHEY and SVGEGT. Here the CDR3 reads CASRTGCLEHYF. CDR3 coding DNA: TGTGCCAGCAGAACGGGGTGCCTCGAGCATTACTTC.

With regard to this clonotype: With only one base between it and a far larger clone, this is likely a read error. V usage is TRBV6-9 and J usage is TRBJ2-3; 11 bases match TRBD2. Germline CDR1 and CDR2: MNHGY and SVAAGI. V lost 3 bases, J lost 5 bases, and 4 bases stayed unmatched. The CDR3 is 15 residues long. This chain's CDR3 is CASSYLAGGIDTQYF. The CDR3 coding sequence is TGTGCCAGCAGTTACCTAGCGGGAGGTATAGATACGCAGTATTTT.

This clonotype was counted at least ten times. This chain joins TRBV4-3 and TRBJ1-6; D is unresolved. The germline V and J ends were trimmed by 4 bases and 5 bases, with 24 bases remaining between them. Germline lookup yields CDR1 LGHNA and CDR2 YSLEER. This CDR3 spans 19 amino acids. For the CDR3, the DNA is TGCGCCAGCAGCCTTCGAAGGCCGGACGGTTCACTAAATAATTCACCCCTCCACTTT. As protein: CASSLRRPDGSLNNSPLHF.

On this clonotype itself: It is likely a read error: a sequence one base away is far more abundant. This chain joins TRBV6-2 or TRBV6-3 and TRBJ1-1, with TRBD1 matching 8 bases. CDR1 and CDR2 from the germline V gene are MNHEY and SVGEGT. This CDR3 is 17 amino acids long. In nucleotides, the CDR3 is TGTGCCAGCAGGCCTACCAGGGGGCCCAATCTGAACAATGAAGCTTTCTTT. Its translation is CASRPTRGPNLNNEAFF.

This clonotype came up many times. DNA for the CDR3: TGCAGTGCCTTCGGGACTAGCGGAACCTACGAGCAGTACTTC. This encodes CSAFGTSGTYEQYF. The rearrangement links TRBV20-1 to TRBJ2-7, with 11 bases identical to TRBD2. The CDR3 runs 14 residues. With V trimmed by 6 bases and J by 2 bases, 6 bases remained unmatched. Per germline, CDR1 DFQATT and CDR2 SNEGSKA (reference sequence).

There are many counts of this clonotype. The chain has TRBV5-1 and TRBJ2-2; TRBD1 might be the D (6 bases). The CDR3 covers 12 residues. In germline, CDR1 is SGHRS, CDR2 YFSETQ. V gave up 4 bases and J gave up 7 bases, with 8 bases separating them. The CDR3 region is CASSVQGGELFF. CDR3 sequence (DNA): TGCGCCAGCAGCGTACAGGGCGGGGAGCTGTTTTTT. The variable domain in full, completed from reference TRBV5-1 and TRBJ2-2, reads KAGVTQTPRYLIKTRGQQVTLSCSPISGHRSVSWYQQTPGQGLQFLFEYFSETQRNKGNFPGRFSGRQFSNSRSEMNVSTLELGDSALYLCASSVQGGELFFGEGSRLTVL.

This clonotype has a count of ten or more. DNA for the CDR3: TGCGCCAGCAGCTTGGGTAGCGGGAGGCCGGGGAATGAGCAGTTCTTC. Residues: CASSLGSGRPGNEQFF. The chain recombines TRBV5-1 with TRBJ2-1, with 10 positions matching TRBD2. V gave up 0 bases and J gave up 7 bases; unmatched junction bases: 7. The germline V gene has CDR1 SGHRS and CDR2 YFSETQ. CDR3 size: 16 residues. Complete variable domain (other parts from reference TRBV5-1 and TRBJ2-1): KAGVTQTPRYLIKTRGQQVTLSCSPISGHRSVSWYQQTPGQGLQFLFEYFSETQRNKGNFPGRFSGRQFSNSRSEMNVSTLELGDSALYLCASSLGSGRPGNEQFFGPGTRLTVL.

The chain joins TRBV2 to TRBJ2-4, with TRBD2 identical over 8 bases. This CDR3 region has 15 residues. V was clipped by 5 bases and J by 6 bases; unmatched bases: 9. Germline V CDR1 and CDR2: SNHLY, FYNNEI. CDR3 region: CASSRLAGSGNIQYF. The CDR3 coding sequence is TGTGCCAGCAGTAGGCTAGCGGGCTCAGGAAACATTCAGTACTTC. Full variable domain (missing parts from reference TRBV2 and TRBJ2-4): EPEVTQTPSHQVTQMGQEVILRCVPISNHLYFYWYRQILGQKVEFLVSFYNNEISEKSEIFDDQFSVERPDGSNFTLKIRSTKLEDSAMYFCASSRLAGSGNIQYFGAGTRLSVL.

This clonotype was counted ten times or more. A much larger clone lies a single base off, so this may be a read error. The V and J genes are TRBV7-9 and TRBJ2-2; D is possibly TRBD2 (6 bases). V dropped 4 bases and J dropped 5 bases, with 11 bases sitting between them. The length of the CDR3 is 14 residues. Looked up from germline, CDR1 is SEHNR and CDR2 is FQNEAQ (reference sequence). The CDR3 protein is CASSWCGGTGELFF. Here the CDR3 DNA reads TGTGCCAGCAGCTGGTGTGGGGGGACCGGGGAGCTGTTTTTT.

This clonotype was seen only once. V usage is TRBV20-1 and J usage is TRBJ2-3; TRBD2 agrees at 14 bases. Germline V gene lookup returns CDR1 DFQATT and CDR2 SNEGSKA (reference sequence). The CDR3 is made up of 19 amino acids. Trimming at V came to 0 bases and at J to 4 bases, leaving 12 bases not matched to a gene. This CDR3 reads CSARDLRLAGGPFPDTQYF. The CDR3 region has the DNA TGCAGTGCTAGAGATCTCCGACTAGCGGGAGGGCCATTCCCAGATACGCAGTATTTT.

Regarding this clonotype: A far larger clone lies a single base away; this is likely a read error. The V gene is TRBV6-1, the J gene TRBJ2-3; D unresolved. Germline assignment: CDR1 MNHNS and CDR2 SASEGT. CDR3 length equals 12 residues. The CDR3 nucleotides are TGTTCCAGCAGCCAAACGGGAGATACGCAGTATTTT. Its translation: CSSSQTGDTQYF.

About this clonotype itself: A junction boundary mismatches the germline segment, possibly from a read error. This chain uses TRBV20-1 with TRBJ2-2, with 8 bases lining up with TRBD2. Germline values: CDR1 DFQATT, CDR2 SNEGSKA (reference sequence). This CDR3 is 15 amino acids long. This CDR3 reads CSATLSGGNTVELFF. The CDR3 DNA is TGCAGTGCTACCCTATCGGGAGGGAACACCGTGGAGCTGTTTTTT.

The chain combines TRBV5-1 with TRBJ2-7; either TRBD1 or TRBD2 may supply D (5 bases each). V shed 2 bases and J shed 3 bases, with 15 bases lying between them. The CDR3 is made up of 15 amino acids. Per germline, CDR1 SGHRS and CDR2 YFSETQ. DNA for the CDR3: TGCGCCAGCAGCTTTTCCGGGACGTCACTCTACGAGCAGTACTTC. Protein product: CASSFSGTSLYEQYF.

This clonotype showed up many times. The chain joins TRBV20-1 to TRBJ2-5; maybe TRBD1 (5 bases). The germline CDR1 and CDR2 sequences are DFQATT and SNEGSKA (reference sequence). Deletions cut 3 bases from V and 5 bases from J, with 16 bases between. The length of the CDR3 is 14 residues. CDR3 protein: CSASAPWGPETQYF. The CDR3 region has the DNA TGCAGTGCTAGCGCACCCTGGGGCCCCGAGACCCAGTACTTC.